These 25 T cell receptor beta chains originate from one sample sequenced in a study of identical twins. Via MiXCR, TCRdb re-called the 5' RACE reads, giving one row per CDR3 protein. The data contain a few hundred thousand distinct CDR3 sequences, less than 20% of them seen just once; the ten biggest clones take up 12%. Sequencing used naive T cells sorted from blood. These receptors originate from a man aged 45 to 65 in good health.

The CDR3 reads CASSGISWGPSSYNEQFF. The CDR3 region has the DNA TGTGCCAGCAGCGGAATCAGTTGGGGGCCCAGCTCCTACAATGAGCAGTTCTTC. The chain uses TRBV11-1 and TRBJ2-1; D is possibly TRBD1 (6 bases). V dropped 5 bases and J dropped 0 bases, with 20 bases sitting between them. This CDR3 spans 18 amino acids. CDR1 and CDR2 (germline): SGHAT, FQDESV (reference sequence).

This clonotype was seen repeatedly, ten times or more. The chain couples TRBV6-1 to TRBJ2-7; 13 nucleotides line up with TRBD2. CDR3 length equals 14 residues. With V trimmed by 6 bases and J by 2 bases, 1 base remained unmatched. CDR1 and CDR2 (germline): MNHNS, SASEGT. CDR3 sequence reads: CASSGLAGAYEQYF. CDR3 DNA: TGTGCCAGCAGCGGACTAGCGGGAGCCTACGAGCAGTACTTC.

This clonotype was detected ten times or more. The rearrangement links TRBV4-3 to TRBJ1-4; TRBD1 might be the D (5 bases). V lost 0 bases, J lost 8 bases, and 22 bases lay in between. This CDR3 comprises 18 residues. Germline CDR1 LGHNA, CDR2 YSLEER. The CDR3 DNA reads as TGCGCCAGCAGCCAAGAAGTAGGACCGGGGCGGGGGGAGGAAAAACTGTTTTTT. Residues: CASSQEVGPGRGEEKLFF.

This clonotype occurred a few times. The rearrangement joins TRBV14 to TRBJ2-1; TRBD2 matches at 8 bases. The CDR3 consists of 15 residues. The trim removed 1 base at V and 14 bases at J, leaving 13 bases unmatched. Per the germline V gene, CDR1 is SGHDN and CDR2 is FVKESK. The CDR3 region is CASSQALAHGSGEFF. The CDR3 nucleotides read TGTGCCAGCAGCCAAGCACTAGCACACGGTAGCGGGGAGTTCTTC. The variable domain in full, completed from reference TRBV14 and TRBJ2-1, reads EAGVTQFPSHSVIEKGQTVTLRCDPISGHDNLYWYRRVMGKEIKFLLHFVKESKQDESGMPNNRFLAERTGGTYSTLKVQPAELEDSGVYFCASSQALAHGSGEFFGPGTRLTVL.

This clonotype has at least ten counts. The V and J genes are TRBV28 and TRBJ2-7; D unclear. Germline V gene data show CDR1 as MDHEN and CDR2 as SYDVKM. The CDR3 spans 14 residues. Trimming removed 0 bases from V and 4 bases from J, with 10 bases in between. CDR3 protein: CASSLWDRAYEQYF. CDR3 bases: TGTGCCAGCAGTTTATGGGACCGAGCATACGAGCAGTACTTC.

There are many counts of this clonotype. This rearrangement joins TRBV20-1 to TRBJ1-2, with 7 bases aligning to TRBD1. The CDR3 totals 13 residues. The V segment lost 7 bases and the J segment 6 bases; nucleotides outside the gene matches: 11. CDR1 DFQATT and CDR2 SNEGSKA come from the germline V gene (reference sequence). In nucleotides, the CDR3 is TGCAGTGTACCGGAACAGGGGATACATGGCTACACCTTC. It specifies CSVPEQGIHGYTF.

V gene TRBV29-1 combines with J gene TRBJ2-1; TRBD2 matches at 7 bases. Per germline, CDR1 SQVTM and CDR2 ANQGSEA. Trimming cost V 4 bases and J 0 bases; bases outside gene matches: 0. The CDR3 totals 13 residues. CDR3 loop: CSVGTSSYNEQFF. The CDR3 nucleotides are TGCAGCGTTGGGACTAGCTCCTACAATGAGCAGTTCTTC.

The DNA of the CDR3 is TGTGCCAGCATGTTAACGCGGGGGAACACTGAAGCTTTCTTT. Translation: CASMLTRGNTEAFF. The genes are TRBV19 and TRBJ1-1; D remains ambiguous. The CDR3 runs 14 residues. Germline CDR1 is LNHDA and CDR2 is SQIVND (reference sequence). V was clipped by 9 bases and J by 1 base, with 15 bases between them.

At least ten counts were recorded for this clonotype. The V and J genes are TRBV5-1 and TRBJ2-2; D is unclear. The CDR3 length is 15 residues. Germline V gene data show CDR1 as SGHRS and CDR2 as YFSETQ. The V end was cut by 1 base, the J end by 3 bases, with 10 bases between. CDR3 amino acids: CASSLTQPYTGELFF. The CDR3 region has the DNA TGCGCCAGCAGCTTGACACAGCCGTACACCGGGGAGCTGTTTTTT. Looking up the rest from reference TRBV5-1 and TRBJ2-2 gives the full variable domain: KAGVTQTPRYLIKTRGQQVTLSCSPISGHRSVSWYQQTPGQGLQFLFEYFSETQRNKGNFPGRFSGRQFSNSRSEMNVSTLELGDSALYLCASSLTQPYTGELFFGEGSRLTVL.

The chain couples TRBV4-2 to TRBJ2-3, with unresolved D. V lost 0 bases to trimming and J lost 4 bases, with 20 bases between them. CDR3 length: 18 residues. The germline CDR1 and CDR2 sequences are LGHNA and YNFKEQ. The CDR3 region has the DNA TGTGCCAGCAGCCAAGATCGTGAAACCCCCAAGCGCGCAGATACGCAGTATTTT. Translated: CASSQDRETPKRADTQYF.

This chain connects TRBV11-2 to TRBJ2-1; D may be TRBD2 (5 bases). V dropped 5 bases and J dropped 0 bases, with 11 bases sitting between them. The CDR3 spans 15 residues. Per the germline V gene, CDR1 is SGHAT and CDR2 is FQNNGV. Written as DNA, the CDR3 is TGTGCCAGCAGCCAGAGGGTAGGCTCCTACAATGAGCAGTTCTTC. Amino acid sequence: CASSQRVGSYNEQFF.

The CDR3 nucleotides are TGTGCCAGCAGGAGACTAGCGGGGCTCTCCTACGAGCAGTACTTC. Its protein is CASRRLAGLSYEQYF. This rearrangement joins TRBV27 to TRBJ2-7; 11 nucleotides agree with TRBD2. CDR3 size: 15 residues. Germline V lookup: CDR1 MNHEY, CDR2 SMNVEV (reference sequence). Unmatched junction bases numbered 4, after V lost 6 bases and J lost 0 bases.

This chain joins TRBV28 and TRBJ2-5; 7 bases fit TRBD2. This CDR3 spans 14 amino acids. The trim removed 7 bases at V and 3 bases at J, leaving 8 bases unmatched. Germline loops: CDR1 MDHEN, CDR2 SYDVKM. The chain's CDR3 is CASTRTGRKETQYF. The CDR3 region has the DNA TGTGCCAGCACCAGGACCGGGAGGAAAGAGACCCAGTACTTC.

The genes are TRBV15 and TRBJ2-1; D call uncertain. Per germline, CDR1 LNHNV and CDR2 YYDKDF (reference sequence). The V end lost 0 bases, the J end lost 7 bases, and 13 bases lay between the germline ends. This CDR3 has 15 amino acids. CDR3 nucleotide sequence: TGTGCCACCAGCAGAGAACGGGTGGTGGGAAATGAGCAGTTCTTC. This gives the protein CATSRERVVGNEQFF.

This clonotype was seen only a few times. CDR3 region: CSVEALPKTSGSTNEQFF. The CDR3 DNA is TGCAGCGTTGAAGCCCTACCTAAAACTAGCGGGAGTACGAATGAGCAGTTCTTC. The V gene is TRBV29-1, the J gene TRBJ2-1, with 11 nucleotides matching TRBD2. The CDR3 sequence is 18 residues long. With V trimmed by 1 base and J by 7 bases, 15 bases remained unmatched. Germline V lookup: CDR1 SQVTM, CDR2 ANQGSEA.

The genes are TRBV7-2 and TRBJ1-5; D is possibly TRBD1 (5 bases). Germline V gives CDR1 SGHTA, CDR2 FQGNSA. The CDR3 is 15 residues long. The V end was cut by 5 bases, the J end by 6 bases, with 17 bases between. CDR3 in amino acids: CASSPLGGEGQPQHF. For the CDR3, the DNA is TGTGCCAGCAGCCCTCTGGGGGGGGAGGGTCAGCCCCAGCATTTT.

A note on this clonotype: Since a much larger clone is just one base distant, this may be a read error. The chain is built from TRBV18 and TRBJ2-7, with 7 positions matching TRBD1. The J segment lost 6 bases and the V segment lost 5 bases, leaving 13 bases of the junction unmatched. The CDR3 contains 15 residues. Germline V gene lookup returns CDR1 KGHSH and CDR2 LQKENI. This CDR3 reads CASSARPGQSCEQYF. The CDR3, as DNA: TGTGCCAGCTCAGCACGCCCGGGACAGAGCTGCGAGCAGTACTTC.

V usage is TRBV9 and J usage is TRBJ1-1, with TRBD1 identical over 9 bases. This CDR3 contains 14 residues. J lost 6 bases, V lost 4 bases, and 7 bases had no gene match. Germline V gene lookup returns CDR1 SGDLS and CDR2 YYNGEE. The CDR3 nucleotides are TGTGCCAGCAGCTTTCCGGGACAGGGCTCTGAAGCTTTCTTT. This codes for CASSFPGQGSEAFF.

The chain combines TRBV10-3 with TRBJ2-1; D ambiguous. The germline V gene has CDR1 ENHRY and CDR2 SYGVKD. Trimming pared 0 bases from V and 0 bases from J, leaving 15 bases between. This CDR3 spans 18 amino acids. CDR3 region: CAISESGLARSSYNEQFF. CDR3 nucleotides: TGTGCCATCAGTGAGTCGGGGTTAGCCCGAAGCTCCTACAATGAGCAGTTCTTC.

The chain couples TRBV7-2 to TRBJ2-7; D might be TRBD2 (6 bases). Germline V gives CDR1 SGHTA, CDR2 FQGNSA. The CDR3 loop spans 15 amino acids. Trimming removed 0 bases from V and 6 bases from J, with 15 bases in between. The DNA of the CDR3 is TGTGCCAGCAGCTTAGCGGGAGGCCAAGGGTGCGAGCAGTACTTC. Its translation is CASSLAGGQGCEQYF.

This clonotype was observed many times. The chain recombines TRBV29-1 with TRBJ2-7; D not resolved. Germline values: CDR1 SQVTM, CDR2 ANQGSEA. V lost 6 bases, J lost 3 bases, and 9 bases lay in between. The CDR3 totals 11 residues. The CDR3, as DNA: TGCAGCGTCCAACAAGGCTACGAGCAGTACTTC. Translated: CSVQQGYEQYF.

V is TRBV20-1 and J is TRBJ1-1; 10 positions agree with TRBD1. Germline V gene sequence: CDR1 DFQATT, CDR2 SNEGSKA (reference sequence). The trim removed 2 bases at V and 10 bases at J, leaving 13 bases unmatched. CDR3 length equals 15 residues. The CDR3, as DNA: TGCAGTGCTAGATCCCCGACAGGGGGCAAGGTAGGAGCTTTCTTT. Protein: CSARSPTGGKVGAFF.

This clonotype was seen many times. The gene calls are TRBV29-1 and TRBJ2-3; the match to TRBD2 covers 9 bases. The germline CDR1 and CDR2 sequences are SQVTM and ANQGSEA. Germline trimming cut 4 bases from V and 5 bases from J; bases unmatched to any gene: 4. The CDR3 loop spans 13 amino acids. The CDR3 here is CSVASGVGDTQYF. CDR3 nucleotide sequence: TGCAGCGTTGCTAGCGGGGTAGGAGATACGCAGTATTTT.

This clonotype was observed many times. This sequence joins TRBV7-8 and TRBJ1-6; no clear D gene. Trimming took 4 bases from V and 2 from J, leaving 12 bases between them. Germline CDR1 reads SGHVS; CDR2 reads FQNEAQ. This CDR3 comprises 16 residues. The CDR3 region is CASSSIPGPYNSPLHF. CDR3 bases: TGTGCCAGCAGCTCGATCCCGGGCCCCTATAATTCACCCCTCCACTTT.

CDR3 coding DNA: TGTGCCAGCAGTTACACGACAGCTAACTATGGCTACACCTTC. This sequence encodes CASSYTTANYGYTF. The rearrangement links TRBV6-5 to TRBJ1-2, with D tentatively TRBD1 (5 bases). V lost 2 bases, J lost 0 bases, and 7 bases lay in between. The CDR3 runs 14 residues. Germline V gives CDR1 MNHEY, CDR2 SVGAGI.